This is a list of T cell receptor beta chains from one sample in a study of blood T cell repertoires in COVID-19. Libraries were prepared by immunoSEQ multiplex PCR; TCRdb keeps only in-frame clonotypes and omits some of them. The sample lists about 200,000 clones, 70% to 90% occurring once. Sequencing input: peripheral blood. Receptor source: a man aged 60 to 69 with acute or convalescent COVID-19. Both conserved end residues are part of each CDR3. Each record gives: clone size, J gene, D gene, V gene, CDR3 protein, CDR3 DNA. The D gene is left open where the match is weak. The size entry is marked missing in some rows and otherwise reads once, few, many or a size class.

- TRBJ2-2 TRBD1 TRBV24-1 CATSDSIGTDTGELFF TGTGCCACCAGTGACAGTATTGGGACAGACACCGGGGAGCTGTTTTTT
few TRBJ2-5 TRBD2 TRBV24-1 CATSEANRGGGRETQYF TGTGCCACCAGTGAGGCCAACCGCGGGGGGGGAAGGGAGACCCAGTACTTC
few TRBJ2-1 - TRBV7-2 CASSPRWETYNEQFF TGTGCCAGCAGCCCCAGGTGGGAGACCTACAATGAGCAGTTCTTC
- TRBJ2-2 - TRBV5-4 CASEDKTKNTGELFF TGTGCCAGCGAGGACAAGACAAAGAACACCGGGGAGCTGTTTTTT
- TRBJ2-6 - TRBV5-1 CASSSRQAGANVLTF TGCGCCAGCAGCTCGCGACAGGCTGGGGCCAACGTCCTGACTTTC
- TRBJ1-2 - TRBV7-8 CASSLEYGQGKNYGYTF TGTGCCAGCAGCTTAGAGTATGGGCAGGGGAAAAACTATGGCTACACCTTC
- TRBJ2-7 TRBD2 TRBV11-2 CASSLFSGGAYEQYF TGTGCCAGCAGCTTATTTAGCGGGGGGGCCTACGAGCAGTACTTC
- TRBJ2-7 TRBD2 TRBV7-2 CASELAGSRYEQYF TGTGCCAGCGAACTAGCGGGGAGTAGGTACGAGCAGTACTTC
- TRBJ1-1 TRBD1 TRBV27 CASSFWDRALNTEAFF TGTGCCAGCAGTTTCTGGGACAGGGCTCTGAACACTGAAGCTTTCTTT
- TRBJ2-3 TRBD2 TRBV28 CASRPLAGLTDTQYF TGTGCCAGCAGGCCACTAGCGGGCCTCACAGATACGCAGTATTTT
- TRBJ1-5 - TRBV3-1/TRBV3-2 CASSQGTQSNQPQHF TGTGCCAGCAGCCAAGGGACACAAAGCAATCAGCCCCAGCATTTT
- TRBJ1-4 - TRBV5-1 CASSFNRDTEKLFF TGCGCCAGCAGCTTCAACCGGGACACTGAAAAACTGTTTTTT
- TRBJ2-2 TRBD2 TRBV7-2 CASSLGIAGTGGELFF TGTGCCAGCAGCTTAGGAATAGCGGGGACCGGCGGGGAGCTGTTTTTT
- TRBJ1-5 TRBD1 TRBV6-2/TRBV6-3 CASSYRQGTINPQHF TGTGCCAGCAGTTACCGACAGGGTACAATTAATCCCCAGCATTTT
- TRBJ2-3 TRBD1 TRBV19 CASSTTGGRDTQYF TGTGCCAGTAGTACGACAGGGGGGAGAGATACGCAGTATTTT
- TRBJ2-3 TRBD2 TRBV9 CASSQVDGGRTDTQYF TGTGCCAGCAGCCAAGTGGATGGCGGGAGGACGGATACGCAGTATTTT
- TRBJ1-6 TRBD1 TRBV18 CASSPDRGPPHNSPLHF TGTGCCAGCTCACCGGACAGGGGGCCCCCACATAATTCACCCCTCCACTTT
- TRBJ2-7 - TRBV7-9 CASSPAGSYEQYF TGTGCCAGCAGCCCGGCAGGGTCCTACGAGCAGTACTTC
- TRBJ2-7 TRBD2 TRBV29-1 CSVVSAGGTYEQYF TGCAGCGTTGTATCGGCGGGGGGTACCTACGAGCAGTACTTC
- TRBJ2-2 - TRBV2 CASSEGWRGQRTGELFF TGTGCCAGCAGTGAAGGATGGCGGGGACAGCGTACCGGGGAGCTGTTTTTT
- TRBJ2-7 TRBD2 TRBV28 CASSSPSGTTTYEQYF TGTGCCAGCAGTTCCCCTTCCGGGACTACCACCTACGAGCAGTACTTC
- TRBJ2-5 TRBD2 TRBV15 CATSRAASGGPGGETQYF TGTGCCACCAGCAGAGCCGCTAGCGGGGGCCCTGGCGGGGAGACCCAGTACTTC
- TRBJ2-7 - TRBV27 CASSSRGSGSYEQYF TGTGCCAGCAGTTCCCGAGGTAGCGGCTCCTACGAGCAGTACTTC
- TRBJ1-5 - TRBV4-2 CASSQEIGHNSNQPQHF TGTGCCAGCAGCCAAGAAATTGGACATAATAGCAATCAGCCCCAGCATTTT
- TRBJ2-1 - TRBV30 CAWSVRGWVHNEQFF TGTGCCTGGAGTGTACGAGGTTGGGTCCACAATGAGCAGTTCTTC